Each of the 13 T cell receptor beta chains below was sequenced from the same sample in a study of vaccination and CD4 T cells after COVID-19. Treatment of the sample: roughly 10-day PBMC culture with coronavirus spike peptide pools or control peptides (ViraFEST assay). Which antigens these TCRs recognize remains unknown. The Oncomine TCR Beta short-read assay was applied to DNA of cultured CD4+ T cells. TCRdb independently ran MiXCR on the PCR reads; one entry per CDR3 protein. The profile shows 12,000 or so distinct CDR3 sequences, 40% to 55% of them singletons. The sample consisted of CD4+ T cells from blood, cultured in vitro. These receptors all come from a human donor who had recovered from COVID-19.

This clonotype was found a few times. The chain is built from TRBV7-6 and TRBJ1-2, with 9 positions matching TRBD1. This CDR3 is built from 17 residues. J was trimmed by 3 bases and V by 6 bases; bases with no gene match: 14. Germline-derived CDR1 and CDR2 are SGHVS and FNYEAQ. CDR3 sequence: CASSREQGAGGDYGYTF. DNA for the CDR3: TGTGCCAGCAGTAGGGAACAGGGGGCGGGGGGCGACTATGGCTACACCTTC.

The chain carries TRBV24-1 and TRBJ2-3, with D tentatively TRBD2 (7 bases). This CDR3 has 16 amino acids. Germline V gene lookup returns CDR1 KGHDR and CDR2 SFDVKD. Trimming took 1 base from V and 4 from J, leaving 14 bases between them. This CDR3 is CATSDFRGGRPDTQYF. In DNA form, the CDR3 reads TGTGCCACCAGTGATTTTAGGGGGGGCCGCCCAGATACGCAGTATTTT.

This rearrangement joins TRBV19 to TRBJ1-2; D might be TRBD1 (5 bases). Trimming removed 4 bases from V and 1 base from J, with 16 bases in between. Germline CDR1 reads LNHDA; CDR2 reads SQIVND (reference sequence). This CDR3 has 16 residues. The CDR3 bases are TGTGCCAGTAGTAAACGAGGTCAGGGAGGTAACTATGGCTACACCTTC. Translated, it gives CASSKRGQGGNYGYTF.

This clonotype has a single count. The CDR3 DNA reads as TGTGCCAGCAACGATAGGGTCGCCGGGGAGCTGTTTTTT. Protein product: CASNDRVAGELFF. This rearrangement joins TRBV6-1 to TRBJ2-2; D is undetermined. The length of the CDR3 is 13 residues. V was shortened by 7 bases and J by 6 bases, with 12 bases between the two germline ends. From germline, CDR1 is MNHNS and CDR2 SASEGT.

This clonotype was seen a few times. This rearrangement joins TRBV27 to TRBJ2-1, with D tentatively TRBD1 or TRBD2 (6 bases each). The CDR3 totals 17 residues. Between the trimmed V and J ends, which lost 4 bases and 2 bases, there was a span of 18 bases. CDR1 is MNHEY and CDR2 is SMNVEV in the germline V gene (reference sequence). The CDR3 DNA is TGTGCCAGCAGTTCCGGTTCGGGGGCCCGCGCCTACAATGAGCAGTTCTTC. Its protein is CASSSGSGARAYNEQFF.

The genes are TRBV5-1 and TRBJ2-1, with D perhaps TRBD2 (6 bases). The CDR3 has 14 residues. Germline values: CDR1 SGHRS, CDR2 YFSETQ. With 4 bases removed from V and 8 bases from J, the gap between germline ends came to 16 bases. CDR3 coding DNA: TGCGCCAGCAGCCCGGGGGAGGTTGCGGATGAGCAGTTCTTC. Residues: CASSPGEVADEQFF.

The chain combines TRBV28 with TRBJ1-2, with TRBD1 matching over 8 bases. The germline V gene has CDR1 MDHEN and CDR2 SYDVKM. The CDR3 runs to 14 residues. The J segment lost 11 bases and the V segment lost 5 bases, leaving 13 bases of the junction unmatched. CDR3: CASSTGTGSVRYTF. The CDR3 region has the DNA TGTGCCAGCAGTACCGGGACAGGAAGTGTGAGGTACACCTTC.

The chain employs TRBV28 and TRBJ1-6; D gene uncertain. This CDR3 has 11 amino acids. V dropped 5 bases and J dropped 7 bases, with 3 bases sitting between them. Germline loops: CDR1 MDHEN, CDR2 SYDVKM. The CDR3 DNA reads TGTGCCAGCAGTGCCAATTCACCCCTCCACTTT. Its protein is CASSANSPLHF.

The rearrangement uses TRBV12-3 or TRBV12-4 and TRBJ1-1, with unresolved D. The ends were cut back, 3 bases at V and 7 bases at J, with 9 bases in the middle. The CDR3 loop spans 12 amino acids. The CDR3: CASSFGWGEAFF. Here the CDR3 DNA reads TGTGCCAGCAGTTTTGGGTGGGGTGAAGCTTTCTTT.

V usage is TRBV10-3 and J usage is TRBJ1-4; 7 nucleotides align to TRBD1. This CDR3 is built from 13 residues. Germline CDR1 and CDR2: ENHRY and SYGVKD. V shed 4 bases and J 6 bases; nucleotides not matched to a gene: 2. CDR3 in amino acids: CAISGQGDEKLFF. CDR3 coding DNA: TGTGCCATCAGTGGACAGGGAGATGAAAAACTGTTTTTT.

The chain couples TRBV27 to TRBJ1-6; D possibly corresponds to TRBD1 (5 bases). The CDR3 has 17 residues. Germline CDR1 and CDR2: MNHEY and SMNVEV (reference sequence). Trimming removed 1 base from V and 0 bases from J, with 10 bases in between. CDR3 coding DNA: TGTGCCAGCAGTTTATTTTATAGGGGCTCCTATAATTCACCCCTCCACTTT. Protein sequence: CASSLFYRGSYNSPLHF.

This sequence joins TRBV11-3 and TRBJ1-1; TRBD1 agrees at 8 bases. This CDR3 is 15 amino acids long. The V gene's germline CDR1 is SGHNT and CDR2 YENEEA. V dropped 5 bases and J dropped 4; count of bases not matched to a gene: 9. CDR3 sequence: CASSIGDRSATEAFF. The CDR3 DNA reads TGTGCCAGCAGCATAGGGGACAGGAGTGCCACTGAAGCTTTCTTT. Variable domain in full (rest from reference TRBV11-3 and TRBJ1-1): EAGVVQSPRYKIIEKKQPVAFWCNPISGHNTLYWYLQNLGQGPELLIRYENEEAVDDSQLPKDRFSAERLKGVDSTLKIQPAELGDSAVYLCASSIGDRSATEAFFGQGTRLTVV.

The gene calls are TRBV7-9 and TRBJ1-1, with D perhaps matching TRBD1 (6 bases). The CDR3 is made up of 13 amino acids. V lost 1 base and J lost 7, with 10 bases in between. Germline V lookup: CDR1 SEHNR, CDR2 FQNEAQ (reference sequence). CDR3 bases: TGTGCCAGCAGCTTAGGAGGGGGTGGTGAAGCTTTCTTT. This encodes CASSLGGGGEAFF. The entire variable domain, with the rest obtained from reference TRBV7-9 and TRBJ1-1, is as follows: DTGVSQNPRHKITKRGQNVTFRCDPISEHNRLYWYRQTLGQGPEFLTYFQNEAQLEKSRLLSDRFSAERPKGSFSTLEIQRTEQGDSAMYLCASSLGGGGEAFFGQGTRLTVV.